This T cell receptor (beta chain) emerged from a study of PD-L1 blockade in urothelial cancer. The method was immunoSEQ multiplex PCR; TCRdb's version includes in-frame clones alone and lacks a portion of them. The sample records tens of thousands of clones, around 74% being singletons. Trimming took 4 bases from V and 7 from J, leaving 17 bases between them. The length of the CDR3 is 14 residues. Germline CDR1 SNHLY, CDR2 FYNNEI. Documented time point: pretreatment peripheral blood. The sample in question was PBMCs, obtained around atezolizumab (anti-PD-L1) treatment. This chain uses TRBV2 with TRBJ2-7, with D possibly being TRBD2 (6 bases). The sequence came from a man aged 70-80 years with urothelial cancer. This CDR3 is CASSVGTRAGEQYF. DNA for the CDR3: TGTGCCAGCAGTGTCGGGACCCGGGCGGGAGAGCAGTACTTC.